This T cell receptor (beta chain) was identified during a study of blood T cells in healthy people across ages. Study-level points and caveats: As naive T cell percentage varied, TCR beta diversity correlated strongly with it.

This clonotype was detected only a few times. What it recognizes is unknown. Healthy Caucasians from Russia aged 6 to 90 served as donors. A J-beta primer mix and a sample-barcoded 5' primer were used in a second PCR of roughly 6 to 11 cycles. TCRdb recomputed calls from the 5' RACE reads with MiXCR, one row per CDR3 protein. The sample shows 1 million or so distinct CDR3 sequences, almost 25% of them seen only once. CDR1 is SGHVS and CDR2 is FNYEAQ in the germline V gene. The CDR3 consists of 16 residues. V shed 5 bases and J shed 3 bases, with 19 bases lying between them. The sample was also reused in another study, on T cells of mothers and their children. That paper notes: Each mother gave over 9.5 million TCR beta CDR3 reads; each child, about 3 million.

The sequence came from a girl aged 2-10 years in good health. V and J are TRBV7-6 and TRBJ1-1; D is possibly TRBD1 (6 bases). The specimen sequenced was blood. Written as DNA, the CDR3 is TGTGCCAGCAGCCTCCAAGGGGGACTCCTCTACACTGAAGCTTTCTTT. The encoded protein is CASSLQGGLLYTEAFF.